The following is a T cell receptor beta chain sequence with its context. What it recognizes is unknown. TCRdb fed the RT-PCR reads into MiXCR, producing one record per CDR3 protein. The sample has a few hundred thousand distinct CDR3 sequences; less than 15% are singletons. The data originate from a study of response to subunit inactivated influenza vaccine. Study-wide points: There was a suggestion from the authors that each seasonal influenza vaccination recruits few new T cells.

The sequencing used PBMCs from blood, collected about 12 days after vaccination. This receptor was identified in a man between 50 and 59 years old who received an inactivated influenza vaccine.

The CDR3 here is CASSQEPGAGYTF. In DNA form, the CDR3 reads TGCGCCAGCAGCCAAGAGCCAGGGGCGGGCTACACCTTC. This rearrangement joins TRBV4-3 to TRBJ1-2; a possible D gene is TRBD1 (6 bases). In germline, CDR1 is LGHNA, CDR2 YSLEER. The germline V and J ends were trimmed by 0 bases and 8 bases, with 10 bases remaining between them. This CDR3 spans 13 amino acids.